This T cell receptor (beta chain) is drawn from a study of T cell changes during pregnancy in multiple sclerosis. Germline V gives CDR1 LNHNV, CDR2 YYDKDF (reference sequence). The CDR3 is made up of 15 amino acids. V trimming: 5 bases; J trimming: 5 bases; junction bases outside the gene matches: 8. Data came from immunoSEQ multiplex PCR; TCRdb stores just in-frame clones and leaves some out. Among some 40,000 clones listed, 90% were seen once. The specimen was CD4+ T cells from peripheral blood mononuclear cells, collected in the second trimester of pregnancy. The clonotype originates from a female donor with multiple sclerosis, enrolled in a pregnancy study. The genes are TRBV15 and TRBJ2-1, with 8 bases identical to TRBD2. The CDR3 loop reads CATSRSTSGDNEQFF. The DNA for the CDR3 is TGTGCCACCAGCCGATCCACTAGCGGTGACAATGAGCAGTTCTTC.